This passage covers 6 T cell receptor beta chains from one sample sequenced in a study of T cells after yellow fever vaccination. TCRdb analysed the 5' RACE reads with MiXCR anew, one entry per CDR3 protein. The sample lists over 120,000 distinct CDR3 sequences; around 6.3% were seen once. Specimen: CD4+ T cells sorted from PBMCs, collected 10 days after the yellow fever booster vaccination. The receptors shown here come from a man between 25 and 39 years old who received the YFV17D yellow fever vaccine.

This clonotype appeared many times. V usage is TRBV6-6 and J usage is TRBJ2-2; D is undetermined. V dropped 6 bases and J dropped 5 bases, with 7 bases sitting between them. This CDR3 contains 12 residues. Germline V gene sequence: CDR1 MNHNY, CDR2 SVGAGI (reference sequence). CDR3 coding DNA: TGTGCCAGCAGCTCCCGGACCGGGGAGCTGTTTTTT. Translated: CASSSRTGELFF.

With respect to this clonotype: A much larger clone sits a single nucleotide away, making a read error possible. This chain links TRBV20-1 with TRBJ2-3, with TRBD2 identical over 9 bases. Trimming took 5 bases from V and 4 from J; bases not matched to a gene: 7. CDR3 length: 14 residues. Germline V gives CDR1 DFQATT, CDR2 SNEGSKA (reference sequence). The CDR3 DNA reads TGCAGTGCTTATAGCGGGAGTGCTGCAGATACGCAGTATTTT. As protein: CSAYSGSAADTQYF.

This sequence joins TRBV29-1 and TRBJ1-1; D unresolved. The germline gives CDR1 SQVTM, CDR2 ANQGSEA. The CDR3 is 12 amino acids. The V gene lost 7 bases and the J gene lost 5 bases, with 14 bases spanning the gap. The CDR3 nucleotides are TGCAGCGCGGAGGGCGGGGTGACTGAAGCTTTCTTT. Protein: CSAEGGVTEAFF.

This clonotype was counted ten times or more. V and J are TRBV20-1 and TRBJ1-4; D call uncertain. Germline CDR1 reads DFQATT; CDR2 reads SNEGSKA (reference sequence). This CDR3 comprises 13 residues. Deletions cut 3 bases from V and 7 bases from J, with 12 bases between. The CDR3 DNA follows: TGCAGTGCTAGTTCCGGGCTGGGTGAAAAACTGTTTTTT. Translating it yields CSASSGLGEKLFF.

Of note for this clonotype: Sequence at one end of the junction differs from germline and may be a read error. CDR3 in amino acids: CASNQDGNHEQYF. CDR3 DNA sequence: TGTGCCAGCAACCAAGATGGAAACCACGAGCAGTACTTC. J is TRBJ2-7 and V is TRBV14; D gene uncertain. The CDR3 runs to 13 residues. Germline V gene lookup returns CDR1 SGHDN and CDR2 FVKESK.

The table lists this clonotype with many counts. This rearrangement joins TRBV28 to TRBJ2-3; 8 positions agree with TRBD1. The CDR3 is made up of 17 amino acids. V dropped 4 bases and J dropped 2; count of bases not matched to a gene: 11. Germline CDR1 MDHEN, CDR2 SYDVKM. This chain's CDR3 is CASSSGGGGLITDTQYF. In DNA form, the CDR3 reads TGTGCCAGCAGTTCAGGGGGCGGAGGACTTATCACAGATACGCAGTATTTT.